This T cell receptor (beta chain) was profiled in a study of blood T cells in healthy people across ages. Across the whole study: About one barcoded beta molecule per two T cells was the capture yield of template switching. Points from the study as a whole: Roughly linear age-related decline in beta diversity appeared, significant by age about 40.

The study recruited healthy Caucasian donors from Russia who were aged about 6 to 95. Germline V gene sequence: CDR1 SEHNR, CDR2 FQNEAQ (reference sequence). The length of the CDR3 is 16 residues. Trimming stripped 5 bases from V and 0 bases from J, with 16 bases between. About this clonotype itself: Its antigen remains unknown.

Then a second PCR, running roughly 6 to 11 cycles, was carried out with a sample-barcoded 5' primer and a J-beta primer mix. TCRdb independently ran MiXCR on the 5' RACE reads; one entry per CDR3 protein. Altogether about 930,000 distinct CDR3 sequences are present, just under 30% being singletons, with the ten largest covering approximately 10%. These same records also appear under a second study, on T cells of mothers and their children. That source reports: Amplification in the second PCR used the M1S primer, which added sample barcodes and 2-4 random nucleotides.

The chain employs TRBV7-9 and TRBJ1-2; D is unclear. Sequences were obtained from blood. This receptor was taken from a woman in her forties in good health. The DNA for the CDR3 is TGTGCCAGCAGCACCCGACGTGTATTCGCTAACTATGGCTACACCTTC. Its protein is CASSTRRVFANYGYTF.